This T cell receptor (beta chain) was sequenced for a study of blood T cell repertoires in COVID-19. Overall study context: From the United States, Italy and Spain came samples of acute and convalescent COVID-19. Sources were T cells, B-cell-depleted T cells, or PBMCs; the material itself was cDNA or gDNA.

Seattle patients were enrolled during active infection and followed longitudinally. In the authors' methods: Amplification with reference gene primers provided the estimates of nucleated cell counts. The protocol was immunoSEQ multiplex PCR, while the TCRdb copy is restricted to in-frame clones and leaves out a portion. For V, J and clone size, that table is used; D and trimming come from the DNA. Among approximately 110,000 clones listed, approximately 74% were seen once. This clone was recorded a few times. Germline CDR1 reads SGHTA; CDR2 reads FQGTGA. This CDR3 has 17 amino acids. The V and J ends lost 3 bases and 5 bases, in that order; junction bases with no gene match: 7.

The sample comprised peripheral blood. This chain uses TRBV7-3 with TRBJ2-3, with 14 nucleotides matching TRBD2. The sequence derives from an elderly man with COVID-19, enrolled during active disease. The CDR3 DNA reads as TGTGCCAGCAGCTTCCAGGGACTAGCGGGAGTGGGAGATACGCAGTATTTT. Residues: CASSFQGLAGVGDTQYF.